The present T cell receptor (beta chain) was sequenced within a study of blood T cell repertoires in COVID-19. Per the study methods: Nucleated cell number was recorded as an estimate derived from reference gene primer amplification. TCRdb keeps only in-frame clones here, not all; method: immunoSEQ multiplex PCR. For V, J and clone size, that table is used; D and trimming come from the DNA. The sample has roughly 100,000 clones, roughly four fifths seen once. This clone has just a few counts. Sequenced material: peripheral blood. The TCR originated in a man between 40 and 49 years old with active or convalescent COVID-19.

CDR3 in amino acids: CASTGTVAGANVLTF. The CDR3 region has the DNA TGCGCCAGCACAGGAACGGTCGCCGGGGCCAACGTCCTGACTTTC. The chain has TRBV5-1 and TRBJ2-6, with D unclear. Trimming left V 6 bases short and J 4 bases short, with 14 bases between. This CDR3 region has 15 residues. Germline assignment: CDR1 SGHRS and CDR2 YFSETQ.